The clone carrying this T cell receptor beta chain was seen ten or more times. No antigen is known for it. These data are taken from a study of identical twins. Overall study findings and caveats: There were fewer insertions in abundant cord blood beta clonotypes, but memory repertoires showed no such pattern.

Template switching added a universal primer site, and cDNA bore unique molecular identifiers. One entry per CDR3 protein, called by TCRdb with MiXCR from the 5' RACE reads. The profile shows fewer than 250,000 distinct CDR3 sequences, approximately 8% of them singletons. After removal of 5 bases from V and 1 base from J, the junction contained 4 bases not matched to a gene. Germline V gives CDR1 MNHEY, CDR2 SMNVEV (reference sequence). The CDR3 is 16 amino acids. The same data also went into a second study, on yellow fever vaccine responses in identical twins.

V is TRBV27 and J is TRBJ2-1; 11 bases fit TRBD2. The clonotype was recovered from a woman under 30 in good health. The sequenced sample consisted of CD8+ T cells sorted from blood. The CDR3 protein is CASSTTSGSSYNEQFF. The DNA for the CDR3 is TGTGCCAGCAGTACAACTAGCGGGAGTTCCTACAATGAGCAGTTCTTC.